These 7 T cell receptor beta chains originate from one sample sequenced in a study of CD8 T cells in Susac syndrome. Reverse transcription of about 0.5 to 1 ug RNA used random hexamers. TCRdb independently ran MiXCR on the immunoSEQ multiplex PCR reads; one entry per CDR3 protein. The sample lists a few hundred thousand distinct CDR3 sequences, nearly 97% occurring once. The material sequenced was CD4+ T cells from PBMCs. The source is a human donor with multiple sclerosis.

The chain has TRBV6-5 and TRBJ1-5; D perhaps matches TRBD1 (5 bases). V lost 2 bases and J lost 6, with 11 bases in between. Germline values: CDR1 MNHEY, CDR2 SVGAGI. CDR3 size: 14 residues. The chain's CDR3 is CASSYGQGGQPQHF. In DNA form, the CDR3 reads TGTGCCAGCAGTTACGGGCAGGGTGGTCAGCCCCAGCATTTT.

The rearrangement links TRBV27 to TRBJ2-1, with TRBD2 matching over 8 bases. With V trimmed by 7 bases and J by 7 bases, 15 bases remained unmatched. Germline-derived CDR1 and CDR2 are MNHEY and SMNVEV (reference sequence). This CDR3 contains 16 residues. The chain's CDR3 is CASKRGLALGINEQFF. Here the CDR3 DNA reads TGTGCCAGCAAGAGAGGACTAGCTCTTGGTATTAATGAGCAGTTCTTC.

The chain couples TRBV20-1 to TRBJ2-1; no reliable D call. The germline gives CDR1 DFQATT, CDR2 SNEGSKA (reference sequence). V lost 3 bases to trimming and J lost 6 bases, with 18 bases between them. This CDR3 is built from 15 residues. The CDR3: CSARVFQPNPNEQFF. CDR3 in DNA: TGCAGTGCTAGGGTATTCCAGCCAAACCCCAATGAGCAGTTCTTC.

This clonotype came up a few times. The J gene is TRBJ2-6, the V gene TRBV3-1; D not resolved. V lost 3 bases, J lost 0 bases, and 3 bases lay in between. The CDR3 extends over 14 amino acids. In germline, CDR1 is LGHDT, CDR2 YNNKEL (reference sequence). CDR3 sequence reads: CASSQVSGANVLTF. For the CDR3, the DNA is TGTGCCAGCAGCCAGGTCTCTGGGGCCAACGTCCTGACTTTC.

The chain carries TRBV25-1 and TRBJ2-7; TRBD1 matches at 9 bases. Unmatched junction bases numbered 5, after V lost 2 bases and J lost 3 bases. This CDR3 spans 15 amino acids. Germline lookup yields CDR1 MGHDK and CDR2 SYGVNS. The CDR3 DNA reads TGTGCCAGCAGTGAAATCGGGACAGGGAGCTACGAGCAGTACTTC. This codes for CASSEIGTGSYEQYF.

This rearrangement joins TRBV19 to TRBJ1-5; the D is unclear. CDR3 size: 13 residues. Germline lookup yields CDR1 LNHDA and CDR2 SQIVND (reference sequence). Trimming shortened V by 5 bases and J by 3 bases, and 8 bases separated the two germline ends. The CDR3 coding sequence is TGTGCCAGTAGTGAGAGGTTCAATCAGCCCCAGCATTTT. This codes for CASSERFNQPQHF. Together with reference TRBV19 and TRBJ1-5, the CDR3 gives the full variable domain: DGGITQSPKYLFRKEGQNVTLSCEQNLNHDAMYWYRQDPGQGLRLIYYSQIVNDFQKGDIAEGYSVSREKKESFPLTVTSAQKNPTAFYLCASSERFNQPQHFGDGTRLSIL.

The chain links TRBV18 to TRBJ2-7, with D perhaps being TRBD1 or TRBD2 (5 bases each). CDR3 size: 17 residues. Germline V gives CDR1 KGHSH, CDR2 LQKENI. V was shortened by 2 bases and J by 4 bases, with 21 bases between the two germline ends. The CDR3 reads CASSPIPSWGSSYEQYF. The CDR3 nucleotides are TGTGCCAGCTCACCAATCCCCAGCTGGGGGTCTTCGTACGAGCAGTACTTC. Drawing the rest from reference TRBV18 and TRBJ2-7, the complete variable domain is NAGVMQNPRHLVRRRGQEARLRCSPMKGHSHVYWYRQLPEEGLKFMVYLQKENIIDESGMPKERFSAEFPKEGPSILRIQQVVRGDSAAYFCASSPIPSWGSSYEQYFGPGTRLTVT.